This T cell receptor (beta chain) was obtained from a study of cytomegalovirus exposure and HLA in healthy donors. In its sample, this clone was seen once. Its specificity is not known. Additional DNA sequences in this sample encode the identical CDR3. It was with 60 Vbeta and 13 Jbeta primers that the PCR ran. Produced via immunoSEQ multiplex PCR; TCRdb's table is partial and in-frame only. The sample shows roughly 100,000 clones, roughly three quarters of them seen only once. Germline values: CDR1 MGHRA, CDR2 YSYEKL. The V segment lost 3 bases and the J segment 5 bases; nucleotides outside the gene matches: 9. The CDR3 is 16 amino acids. Study-wide results and limits: Highest at DRB1 and lowest at HLA-C, TCR association rates differed among HLA loci in a later analysis. In a later analysis, at a false discovery rate of 0.05, some 15,000 TCR beta sequences were associated with HLA alleles. Among donors in an Asian-associated ancestry cluster, a later analysis reportedly found fewer N-insertions than the roughly 700-donor mean. TCR beta chains associated with HLA were, in a later analysis, more clonally expanded than equally common others.

The chain joins TRBV4-1 to TRBJ2-2; 7 bases align to TRBD1. Sequenced input: PBMCs. This TCR came from a male donor in good health and CMV-seronegative. The CDR3 DNA follows: TGCGCCAGCAGCCACCCCCCCCAGGGGGAAACCGGGGAGCTGTTTTTT. Translation: CASSHPPQGETGELFF.